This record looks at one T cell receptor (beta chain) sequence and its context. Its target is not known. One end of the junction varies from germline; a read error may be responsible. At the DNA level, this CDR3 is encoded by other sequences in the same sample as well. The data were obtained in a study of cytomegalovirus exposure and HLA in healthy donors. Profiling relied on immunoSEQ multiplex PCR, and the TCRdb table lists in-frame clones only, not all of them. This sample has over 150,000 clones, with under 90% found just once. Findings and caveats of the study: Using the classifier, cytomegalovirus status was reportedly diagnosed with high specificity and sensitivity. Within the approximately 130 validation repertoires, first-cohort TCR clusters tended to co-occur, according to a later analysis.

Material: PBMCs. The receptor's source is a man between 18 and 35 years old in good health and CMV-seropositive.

This CDR3 is CASSPGLAGETQYF. CDR3 nucleotides: TGTGCTAGCAGCCCTGGACTAGCCGGAGAGACCCAGTACTTC. The chain has TRBV7-7 and TRBJ2-5; TRBD2 matches 8 bases. This CDR3 is 14 amino acids long. The germline gives CDR1 SSHAT, CDR2 FNYEAQ (reference sequence).